The rows below give T cell receptor beta chains drawn from one sample of a study of shared clonotypes between healthy human individuals. Clones were read by immunoSEQ multiplex PCR, and TCRdb kept only the in-frame ones, dropping some. The sample holds roughly 1 million clones, around 74% seen once. The sample comprised memory CD4+ T cells sorted from blood. The receptors shown here come from a man between 18 and 29 years old in good health. Both conserved end residues are part of each CDR3. Each record gives: J gene, V gene, CDR3 protein.

j_gene: TRBJ1-5
v_gene: TRBV10-3
CDR3aa: CAISQREGNQPQHF

j_gene: TRBJ2-2
v_gene: TRBV6-1
CDR3aa: CASSTSGGAVGELFF

j_gene: TRBJ2-2
v_gene: TRBV7-6
CDR3aa: CASSLEDRGTGELFF

j_gene: -
v_gene: TRBV30
CDR3aa: CAWRGLSYEQYF

j_gene: TRBJ2-7
v_gene: TRBV28
CDR3aa: CASSFDSLTYEQYF

j_gene: TRBJ1-2
v_gene: TRBV6-5
CDR3aa: CASSSSRGLTF

j_gene: TRBJ2-2
v_gene: TRBV10-3
CDR3aa: CAITPGLAGGPGELFF

j_gene: TRBJ2-5
v_gene: TRBV5-1
CDR3aa: CASSADQPGGTQYF

j_gene: TRBJ2-3
v_gene: TRBV9
CDR3aa: CASSQTRYPDTQYF

j_gene: TRBJ2-7
v_gene: TRBV2
CDR3aa: CASSGTDSPYYEQYF

j_gene: TRBJ1-1
v_gene: TRBV7-2
CDR3aa: CASSRRDRVLFF

j_gene: TRBJ1-2
v_gene: TRBV28
CDR3aa: CASSSPTGLSVYTF

j_gene: TRBJ2-7
v_gene: TRBV7-9
CDR3aa: CASSSQGRHEQYF

j_gene: TRBJ2-3
v_gene: TRBV2
CDR3aa: CASSLSRADTQYF

j_gene: TRBJ2-7
v_gene: TRBV6-5
CDR3aa: CASSYSTLGSSYEQYF

j_gene: TRBJ2-3
v_gene: TRBV5-4
CDR3aa: CASSLGRADTQYF

j_gene: TRBJ1-3
v_gene: TRBV5-4
CDR3aa: CASSGGGRSGNTIYF

j_gene: TRBJ2-1
v_gene: TRBV5-5
CDR3aa: CASSSGTHNEQFF